The next 23 T cell receptor beta chains were all read from a single sample in a study of blood T cell repertoires in COVID-19 (TCRdb year 2020). The library was prepared using the immunoSEQ multiplex PCR assay. The source is immuneACCESS, and TCRdb retained only in-frame sequences with V and J called. Part of the clones is not carried over; for the studies checked, unresolved V genes explain less than half of this, and the remainder is unexplained. The sample table shows 150,000 to 200,000 clones, and 65% to 90% are seen once. The ten biggest clones cover about 1.6% of the sample. The source material was peripheral blood. The receptors here all came from a human donor in a cohort sampled during active COVID-19.

The J gene is TRBJ2-2, the V gene TRBV3-1 (or the pseudogene TRBV3-2), with a weak D call TRBD2 (7 bases). CDR3 length equals 17 residues. Germline values: CDR1 LGHDT, CDR2 YNNKEL (reference sequence). Trimming left V 2 bases short and J 5 bases short, with 18 bases between. CDR3 DNA: TGTGCCAGCAGCCAACCCCTAGGGGGGGCTGGGACCGGGGAGCTGTTTTTT. It yields the protein CASSQPLGGAGTGELFF.

The chain has TRBV4-1 and TRBJ2-7, with 16 nucleotides matching TRBD2. CDR1 is MGHRA, CDR2 YSYEKL, per germline. The length of the CDR3 is 18 residues. V lost 1 base, J lost 7 bases, and 10 bases stayed unmatched. CDR3 sequence (DNA): TGCGCCAGCAGCCAAGCCCTGGGGACTAGCGGGAGGGCCGGGGAGCAGTACTTC. Translation gives CASSQALGTSGRAGEQYF.

CDR3: CALSRDARRAYEQYF. The CDR3 nucleotides are TGTGCCCTTTCCCGGGACGCAAGGAGGGCCTACGAGCAGTACTTC. The chain has TRBV6-5 and TRBJ2-7; perhaps TRBD2 as D (6 bases). The germline CDR1 and CDR2 sequences are MNHEY and SVGAGI. Trimming cost V 11 bases and J 2 bases, with 22 bases left between them. The CDR3 consists of 15 residues.

The J gene is TRBJ1-1, the V gene TRBV29-1; 7 bases align to TRBD1. J lost 0 bases, V lost 2 bases, and 15 bases had no gene match. The CDR3 sequence is 18 residues long. Germline V gene data show CDR1 as SQVTM and CDR2 as ANQGSEA. The CDR3 here is CSVERGQRSGRLNTEAFF. The DNA of the CDR3 is TGCAGCGTTGAAAGGGGACAGCGGTCAGGGCGGCTGAACACTGAAGCTTTCTTT.

The V gene is TRBV7-3, the J gene TRBJ2-3; 8 bases are a match to TRBD2. With V trimmed by 5 bases and J by 7 bases, 8 bases remained unmatched. Germline CDR1 reads SGHTA; CDR2 reads FQGTGA. This CDR3 has 14 residues. The CDR3 nucleotides are TGTGCCAGCAGCCCCAGCGGGAGCGGAAATACGCAGTATTTT. This codes for CASSPSGSGNTQYF. The complete variable domain, with remaining parts taken from reference TRBV7-3 and TRBJ2-3, reads GAGVSQTPSNKVTEKGKYVELRCDPISGHTALYWYRQSLGQGPEFLIYFQGTGAADDSGLPNDRFFAVRPEGSVSTLKIQRTERGDSAVYLCASSPSGSGNTQYFGPGTRLTVL.

About this clone: The sample contains more than one DNA sequence encoding this CDR3. The rearrangement links TRBV7-9 to TRBJ2-7; D remains unclear. The CDR3 extends over 11 amino acids. Per the germline V gene, CDR1 is SEHNR and CDR2 is FQNEAQ (reference sequence). Trimming removed 5 bases at V and 3 bases at J, with 5 bases between. Here the CDR3 reads CASSPGYEQYF. DNA for the CDR3: TGTGCCAGCAGCCCGGGCTACGAGCAGTACTTC.

CDR3 residues: CASSEAGTGGEQYF. The CDR3, as DNA: TGTGCCAGCAGTGAGGCCGGGACAGGGGGAGAGCAGTACTTC. The rearrangement uses TRBV6-1 and TRBJ2-7, with 11 positions matching TRBD1. J was trimmed by 7 bases and V by 3 bases; bases with no gene match: 5. There are 14 residues in the CDR3. Germline-derived CDR1 and CDR2 are MNHNS and SASEGT.

This clone was found a few times. V gene TRBV7-9 combines with J gene TRBJ1-6; maybe TRBD1 (6 bases). The V end lost 0 bases, the J end lost 9 bases, and 12 bases lay between the germline ends. The CDR3 contains 15 residues. Germline V gene sequence: CDR1 SEHNR, CDR2 FQNEAQ (reference sequence). CDR3 in amino acids: CASSLAVGRGSPLHF. The CDR3 nucleotides read TGTGCCAGCAGCTTAGCGGTGGGCAGGGGTTCACCCCTCCACTTT.

For this clone: This sample includes further DNA sequences coding for the same CDR3. This chain connects TRBV6-2 or TRBV6-3 to TRBJ2-7; possibly TRBD1 for D (5 bases). V lost 0 bases and J 2 bases, leaving 11 bases between the germline ends. Looked up from germline, CDR1 is MNHEY and CDR2 is SVGEGT. The CDR3 extends over 15 amino acids. CDR3 nucleotide sequence: TGTGCCAGCAGTTACTCTACAGGCGTAACCTACGAGCAGTACTTC. It yields the protein CASSYSTGVTYEQYF.

The chain carries TRBV10-2 and TRBJ2-1; 10 bases are shared with TRBD1. Trimming cost V 6 bases and J 1 base; bases outside gene matches: 3. The CDR3 contains 15 residues. Germline V gene data show CDR1 as WSHSY and CDR2 as SAAADI. The CDR3 sequence is CASSEGQGSYNEQFF. The CDR3 coding sequence is TGCGCCAGCAGCGAGGGACAGGGGTCCTACAATGAGCAGTTCTTC.

The CDR3 DNA is TGTGCCAGCAGTTACGGGAGCGGGGGGGGTTGGGAGACCCAGTACTTC. Its protein is CASSYGSGGGWETQYF. V is TRBV6-5 and J is TRBJ2-5; 10 positions match TRBD2. Germline trimming cut 2 bases from V and 5 bases from J; bases unmatched to any gene: 8. Germline CDR1 MNHEY, CDR2 SVGAGI. The CDR3 has 16 amino acids.

This chain joins TRBV18 and TRBJ1-3, with D maybe TRBD1 (5 bases). V was cut by 3 bases and J by 4 bases, with 10 bases left in between. The CDR3 is made up of 14 amino acids. Germline CDR1 reads KGHSH; CDR2 reads LQKENI. The chain's CDR3 is CASSPREAGNTIYF. CDR3 in DNA: TGTGCCAGCTCACCCAGGGAAGCGGGAAACACCATATATTTT.

J is TRBJ1-4 and V is TRBV29-1, with a possible D match to TRBD1 (6 bases). The germline V gene has CDR1 SQVTM and CDR2 ANQGSEA. The CDR3 has 14 residues. V gave up 7 bases and J gave up 3 bases, with 15 bases separating them. The CDR3 DNA reads TGCAGCGCCTCGTCAGGGGCGGCTAATGAAAAACTGTTTTTT. Translated: CSASSGAANEKLFF.

This chain links TRBV19 with TRBJ1-6; D is undetermined. V shed 3 bases and J shed 4 bases, with 10 bases lying between them. Per germline, CDR1 LNHDA and CDR2 SQIVND (reference sequence). The CDR3 has 15 amino acids. The CDR3: CASSMAGPYNSPLHF. The CDR3 bases are TGTGCCAGTAGTATGGCGGGTCCTTATAATTCACCCCTCCACTTT.

The rearrangement uses TRBV19 and TRBJ1-1; D not resolved. Germline V gene data show CDR1 as LNHDA and CDR2 as SQIVND (reference sequence). The CDR3 runs to 14 residues. The V and J ends lost 9 bases and 1 base respectively, with 15 bases between them. CDR3 loop: CASRTGVQNTEAFF. As DNA, the CDR3 is TGTGCCAGCCGGACCGGGGTGCAGAACACTGAAGCTTTCTTT.

The genes are TRBV9 and TRBJ1-2; 11 positions match TRBD1. Trimming at V came to 3 bases and at J to 7 bases, leaving 8 bases not matched to a gene. The CDR3 loop spans 15 amino acids. Germline loops: CDR1 SGDLS, CDR2 YYNGEE. The CDR3 region has the DNA TGTGCCAGCAGCGGTTCCGGGACAGGGGGTTCTGGCTACACCTTC. Amino acid sequence: CASSGSGTGGSGYTF.

The chain carries TRBV19 and TRBJ1-1, with 12 bases fitting TRBD1. With 6 bases clipped from V and 0 bases from J, the junction kept 14 bases outside the gene matches. Germline V gene sequence: CDR1 LNHDA, CDR2 SQIVND (reference sequence). The CDR3 extends over 19 amino acids. CDR3 nucleotide sequence: TGTGCCAGTAGACACGGGACAGGGGGCTTAGGTCCCATGAACACTGAAGCTTTCTTT. This encodes CASRHGTGGLGPMNTEAFF.

The DNA of the CDR3 is TGTGCCAGCAGCTTGGCGGACACCAGGTCTTCACCCCTCCACTTT. Protein sequence: CASSLADTRSSPLHF. The chain couples TRBV5-6 to TRBJ1-6, with D perhaps TRBD1 (5 bases). The CDR3 totals 15 residues. The V gene's germline CDR1 is SGHDT and CDR2 YYEEEE. V was clipped by 0 bases and J by 9 bases, with 13 bases between them. Looking up the rest from reference TRBV5-6 and TRBJ1-6 gives the full variable domain: DAGVTQSPTHLIKTRGQQVTLRCSPKSGHDTVSWYQQALGQGPQFIFQYYEEEERQRGNFPDRFSGHQFPNYSSELNVNALLLGDSALYLCASSLADTRSSPLHFGNGTRLTVT.

This chain links TRBV7-2 with TRBJ1-1; TRBD1 matches at 10 bases. Trimming removed 5 bases from V and 3 bases from J; junction bases left unmatched: 6. The CDR3 sequence is 15 residues long. CDR1 is SGHTA and CDR2 is FQGNSA in the germline V gene. For the CDR3, the DNA is TGTGCCAGCAGCCGGACAGGGGGATCGGACACTGAAGCTTTCTTT. Its translation: CASSRTGGSDTEAFF.

The chain links TRBV18 to TRBJ2-7, with 13 bases aligning to TRBD2. Germline V gene lookup returns CDR1 KGHSH and CDR2 LQKENI. V was clipped by 5 bases and J by 3 bases; unmatched bases: 4. This CDR3 has 15 amino acids. This CDR3 reads CASSTTSGGGYEQYF. The CDR3 DNA reads TGTGCCAGCTCAACAACTAGCGGGGGGGGCTACGAGCAGTACTTC.

V and J are TRBV14 and TRBJ2-7; 7 nucleotides agree with TRBD1. The CDR3 runs to 16 residues. The germline gives CDR1 SGHDN, CDR2 FVKESK. V was clipped by 0 bases and J by 5 bases; unmatched bases: 10. CDR3 region: CASSQERGRLPDEQYF. CDR3 bases: TGTGCCAGCAGCCAAGAGAGGGGGCGTCTTCCGGACGAGCAGTACTTC.

This chain uses TRBV10-1 with TRBJ2-2; no clear D gene. This CDR3 is built from 13 residues. CDR1 WNHNN and CDR2 SYGVQD come from the germline V gene (reference sequence). Trimming removed 5 bases from V and 2 bases from J, with 6 bases in between. Here the CDR3 DNA reads TGCGCCAGCAGTCCGGTAAACACCGGGGAGCTGTTTTTT. Translated, it gives CASSPVNTGELFF.

V is TRBV12-5 and J is TRBJ2-7; the D gene is possibly TRBD2 (5 bases). The V end lost 6 bases, the J end lost 4 bases, and 10 bases lay between the germline ends. The CDR3 contains 12 residues. Germline assignment: CDR1 LGHNT and CDR2 FRNRAP. CDR3 nucleotide sequence: TGTGCTAGTGGGGTCACGGGGTACGAGCAGTACTTC. Translation gives CASGVTGYEQYF.